Included here is one T cell receptor (beta chain) sequence, with context. The antigen is undetermined. At one end the junction does not follow the germline gene, possibly because of a read error. Other DNA sequences in this sample translate to the same CDR3. The sample is drawn from a study of shared clonotypes between healthy human individuals. Naive CD8 cells lacked CD45RO, underwent positive selection for CCR7 and left out terminally differentiated effector memory CD45RA+ cells. The method was immunoSEQ multiplex PCR; TCRdb's version includes in-frame clones alone and lacks a portion of them. The table shows about 2 million clones, with less than 95% occurring only once. The CDR3 contains 14 residues. Germline V CDR1 and CDR2: SGHTA, FQGTGA. Findings and caveats of the study: It was the few donors that limited the genetic and exposure-history diversity represented.

The V and J genes are TRBV7-3 and TRBJ2-5, with 9 bases fitting TRBD1. Specimen: naive CD8+ T cells sorted from blood. The TCR originated in a man aged 18 to 29 in good health. The CDR3 sequence: CASSLTGGAETQYF. CDR3 coding DNA: TGTGCCAGCAGCCTAACAGGGGGCGCAGAGACCCAGTACTTC.